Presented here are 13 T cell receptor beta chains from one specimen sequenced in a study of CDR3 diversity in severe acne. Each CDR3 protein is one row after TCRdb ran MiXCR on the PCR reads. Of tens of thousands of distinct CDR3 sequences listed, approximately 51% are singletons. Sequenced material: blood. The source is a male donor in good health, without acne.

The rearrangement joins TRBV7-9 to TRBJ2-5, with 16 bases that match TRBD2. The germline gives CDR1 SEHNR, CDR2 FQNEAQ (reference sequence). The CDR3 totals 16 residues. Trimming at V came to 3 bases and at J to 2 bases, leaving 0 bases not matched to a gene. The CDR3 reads CASSLGLAGGQETQYF. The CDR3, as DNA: TGTGCCAGCAGCTTGGGACTAGCGGGAGGGCAAGAGACCCAGTACTTC.

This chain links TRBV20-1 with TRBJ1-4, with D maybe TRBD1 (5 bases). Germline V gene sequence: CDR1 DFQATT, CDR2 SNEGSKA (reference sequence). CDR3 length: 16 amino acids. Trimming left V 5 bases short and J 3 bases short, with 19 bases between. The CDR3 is CSAPPGGGSPNEKLFF. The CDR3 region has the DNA TGCAGTGCTCCACCGGGGGGGGGATCCCCTAATGAAAAACTGTTTTTT.

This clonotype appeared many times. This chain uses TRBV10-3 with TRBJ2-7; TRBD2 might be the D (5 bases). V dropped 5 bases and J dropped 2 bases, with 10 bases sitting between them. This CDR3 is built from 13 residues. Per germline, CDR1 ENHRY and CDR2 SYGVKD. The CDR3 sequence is CAISYDGTYEQYF. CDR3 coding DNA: TGTGCCATCAGTTATGACGGGACCTACGAGCAGTACTTC.

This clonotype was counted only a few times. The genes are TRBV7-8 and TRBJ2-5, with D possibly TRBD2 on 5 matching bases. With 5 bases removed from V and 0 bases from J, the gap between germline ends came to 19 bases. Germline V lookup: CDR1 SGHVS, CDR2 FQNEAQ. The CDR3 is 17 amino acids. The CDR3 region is CASSPQLAQSYQETQYF. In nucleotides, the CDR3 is TGTGCCAGCAGCCCTCAGTTAGCGCAATCGTACCAAGAGACCCAGTACTTC.

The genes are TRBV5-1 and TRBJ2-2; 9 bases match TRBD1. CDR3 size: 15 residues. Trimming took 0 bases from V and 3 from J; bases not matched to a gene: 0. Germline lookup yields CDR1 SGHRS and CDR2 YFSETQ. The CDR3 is CASSLGDRDTGELFF. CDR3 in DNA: TGCGCCAGCAGCTTGGGGGACAGGGACACCGGGGAGCTGTTTTTT.

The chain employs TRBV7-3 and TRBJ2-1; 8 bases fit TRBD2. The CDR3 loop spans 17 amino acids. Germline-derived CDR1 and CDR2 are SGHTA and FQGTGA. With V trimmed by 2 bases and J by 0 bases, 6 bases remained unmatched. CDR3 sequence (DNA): TGTGCCAGCAGCTTAGTTAGCGGGGAGAGCTCCTACAATGAGCAGTTCTTC. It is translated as CASSLVSGESSYNEQFF.

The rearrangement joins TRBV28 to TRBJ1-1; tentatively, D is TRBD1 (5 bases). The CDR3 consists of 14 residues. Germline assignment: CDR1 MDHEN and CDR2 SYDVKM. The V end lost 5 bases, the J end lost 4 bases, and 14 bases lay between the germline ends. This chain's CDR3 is CASSEQEKSTEAFF. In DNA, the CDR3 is TGTGCCAGCAGTGAACAGGAGAAGAGCACTGAAGCTTTCTTT.

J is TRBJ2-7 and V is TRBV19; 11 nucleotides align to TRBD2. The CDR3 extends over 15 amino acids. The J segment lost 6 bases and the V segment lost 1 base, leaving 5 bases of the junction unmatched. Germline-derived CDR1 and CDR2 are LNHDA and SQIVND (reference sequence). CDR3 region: CASSIGLAGMSEQYF. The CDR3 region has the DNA TGTGCCAGTAGTATAGGACTAGCGGGAATGAGCGAGCAGTACTTC.

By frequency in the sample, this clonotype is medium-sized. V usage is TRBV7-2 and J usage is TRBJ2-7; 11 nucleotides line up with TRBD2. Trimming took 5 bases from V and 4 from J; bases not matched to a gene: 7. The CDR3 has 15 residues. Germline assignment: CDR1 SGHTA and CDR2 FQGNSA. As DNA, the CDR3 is TGTGCCAGCAGCCAACTAGCGGGAGCCAGTTACGAGCAGTACTTC. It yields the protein CASSQLAGASYEQYF.

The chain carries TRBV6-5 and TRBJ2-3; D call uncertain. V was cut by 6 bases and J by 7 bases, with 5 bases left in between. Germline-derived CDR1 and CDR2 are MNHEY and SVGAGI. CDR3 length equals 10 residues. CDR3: CASRENTQYF. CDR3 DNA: TGTGCCAGCAGGGAGAATACGCAGTATTTT.

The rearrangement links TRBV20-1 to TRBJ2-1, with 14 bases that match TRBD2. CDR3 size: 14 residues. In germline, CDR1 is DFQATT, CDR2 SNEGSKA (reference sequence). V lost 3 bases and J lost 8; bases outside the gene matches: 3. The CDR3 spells CSARGTSGSDEQFF. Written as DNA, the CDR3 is TGCAGTGCTAGGGGGACTAGCGGGAGTGATGAGCAGTTCTTC.

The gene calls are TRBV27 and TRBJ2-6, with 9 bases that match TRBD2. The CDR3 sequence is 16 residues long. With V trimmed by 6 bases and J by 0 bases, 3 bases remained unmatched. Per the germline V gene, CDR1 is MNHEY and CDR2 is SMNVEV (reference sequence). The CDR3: CASRTSGHSGANVLTF. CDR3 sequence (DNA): TGTGCCAGCAGGACTAGCGGCCACTCTGGGGCCAACGTCCTGACTTTC.

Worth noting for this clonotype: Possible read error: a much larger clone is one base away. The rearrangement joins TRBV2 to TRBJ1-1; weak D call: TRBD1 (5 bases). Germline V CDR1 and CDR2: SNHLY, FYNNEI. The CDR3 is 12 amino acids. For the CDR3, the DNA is TGTGCCAGCAGTGAGGAGGGGCCTGAAGCTTCCTTT. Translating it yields CASSEEGPEASF.